The rows below give T cell receptor beta chains drawn from one sample of a study of blood T cell repertoires in COVID-19. Here immunoSEQ multiplex PCR was the method, and the copy in TCRdb shows in-frame clones only, minus some. The table lists more than 40,000 clones, around 85% of them singletons. Sequencing input: peripheral blood. These receptors originate from a woman older than 75 with acute or convalescent COVID-19. The CDR3 runs from the conserved cysteine through the conserved F or W. D genes are given only for firm matches. A clone size is listed for some rows: how often the clone was seen (once, few, many), or a class if it is expanded.

v_call: TRBV19; cdr3_length: 17; d_call: -; clone_size: -; j_call: TRBJ2-3; cdr3_nt: TGTGCCAGTAGTTCCCCCCCGGGGACACGGGCGGGAGATACGCAGTATTTT; cdr3_aa: CASSSPPGTRAGDTQYF
v_call: TRBV12-3/TRBV12-4; cdr3_length: 13; d_call: -; clone_size: once; j_call: TRBJ2-3; cdr3_nt: TGTGCCAGCAGTTTTTCCCACACAGATACGCAGTATTTT; cdr3_aa: CASSFSHTDTQYF
v_call: TRBV6-5; cdr3_length: 13; d_call: TRBD1; clone_size: once; j_call: TRBJ2-7; cdr3_nt: TGTGCCAGCAGTCTGGGACAGCGTTACGAGCAGTACTTC; cdr3_aa: CASSLGQRYEQYF
v_call: TRBV3-1/TRBV3-2; cdr3_length: 17; d_call: -; clone_size: -; j_call: TRBJ2-1; cdr3_nt: TGTGCCAGCAGCCAAGATATCGCGGTAAGCTCCTACAATGAGCAGTTCTTC; cdr3_aa: CASSQDIAVSSYNEQFF
v_call: TRBV5-6; cdr3_length: 13; d_call: TRBD1; clone_size: once; j_call: TRBJ1-2; cdr3_nt: TGTGCCAGCAGCTTTGGACAGGATTATGGCTACACCTTC; cdr3_aa: CASSFGQDYGYTF
v_call: TRBV11-3; cdr3_length: 14; d_call: TRBD1; clone_size: once; j_call: TRBJ2-7; cdr3_nt: TGTGCCAGCAGTGATACAGGGGGCAAGAACGAGCAGTACTTC; cdr3_aa: CASSDTGGKNEQYF
v_call: TRBV7-7; cdr3_length: 16; d_call: -; clone_size: -; j_call: TRBJ2-2; cdr3_nt: TGTGCTAGCACCAAAGGAGGGACAGCCACAACCGGGGAGCTGTTTTTT; cdr3_aa: CASTKGGTATTGELFF
v_call: TRBV10-3; cdr3_length: 16; d_call: -; clone_size: few; j_call: TRBJ1-1; cdr3_nt: TGTGCCATCAGTGCCCGTCCTGGGGGGGATAACACTGAAGCTTTCTTT; cdr3_aa: CAISARPGGDNTEAFF
v_call: TRBV5-6; cdr3_length: 13; d_call: TRBD2; clone_size: -; j_call: TRBJ2-7; cdr3_nt: TGTGCCAGCAGTTGGCGGGGGACCTACGAGCAGTACTTC; cdr3_aa: CASSWRGTYEQYF
v_call: TRBV10-2; cdr3_length: 15; d_call: -; clone_size: -; j_call: TRBJ2-2; cdr3_nt: TGCGCCAGCAGTAACACAGGGCCCAACACCGGGGAGCTGTTTTTT; cdr3_aa: CASSNTGPNTGELFF
v_call: TRBV7-6; cdr3_length: 15; d_call: TRBD1; clone_size: few; j_call: TRBJ1-2; cdr3_nt: TGTGCCAGCAGCTTAGTTGACAGGGAAGGCTATGGCTACACCTTC; cdr3_aa: CASSLVDREGYGYTF
v_call: TRBV18; cdr3_length: 14; d_call: -; clone_size: -; j_call: TRBJ2-5; cdr3_nt: TGTGCCAGCTCACCCGGACTATCACAAGAGACCCAGTACTTC; cdr3_aa: CASSPGLSQETQYF
v_call: TRBV11-3; cdr3_length: 16; d_call: TRBD1; clone_size: once; j_call: TRBJ2-2; cdr3_nt: TGTGCCAGCAGCCCTGGACAGGTTCTGAACACCGGGGAGCTGTTTTTT; cdr3_aa: CASSPGQVLNTGELFF
v_call: TRBV12-5; cdr3_length: 15; d_call: TRBD1; clone_size: few; j_call: TRBJ1-3; cdr3_nt: TGTGCTAGTGGTTTGGGGACAGGGTCCGGAAACACCATATATTTT; cdr3_aa: CASGLGTGSGNTIYF
v_call: TRBV6-1; cdr3_length: 14; d_call: -; clone_size: -; j_call: TRBJ1-1; cdr3_nt: TGTGCCAGCAGTGAAGCTGGGGCTCGGACTGAAGCTTTCTTT; cdr3_aa: CASSEAGARTEAFF
v_call: TRBV14; cdr3_length: 16; d_call: TRBD1; clone_size: -; j_call: TRBJ2-7; cdr3_nt: TGTGCCAGCAGCCAAGATATGGGACAGGGTGCGTACGAGCAGTACTTC; cdr3_aa: CASSQDMGQGAYEQYF
v_call: TRBV11-1; cdr3_length: 13; d_call: TRBD1; clone_size: -; j_call: TRBJ1-2; cdr3_nt: TGTGCCAGCAGCTCCGCAGGGGGCTATGGCTACACCTTC; cdr3_aa: CASSSAGGYGYTF
v_call: TRBV10-2; cdr3_length: 14; d_call: -; clone_size: -; j_call: TRBJ1-5; cdr3_nt: TGCGCCAGCCTCTGGGGGGAAAGCAATCAGCCCCAGCATTTT; cdr3_aa: CASLWGESNQPQHF
v_call: TRBV5-1; cdr3_length: 15; d_call: TRBD1; clone_size: -; j_call: TRBJ2-5; cdr3_nt: TGCGCCAGCAGTTTAGCAGGGGGTGGTCAAGAGACCCAGTACTTC; cdr3_aa: CASSLAGGGQETQYF
v_call: TRBV2; cdr3_length: 13; d_call: TRBD1; clone_size: -; j_call: TRBJ1-6; cdr3_nt: TGTGCCAGAGGCAGGGGGGACAATTCACCCCTCCACTTT; cdr3_aa: CARGRGDNSPLHF
v_call: TRBV18; cdr3_length: 14; d_call: -; clone_size: -; j_call: TRBJ2-6; cdr3_nt: TGTGCCAGCTCACCACCGGCCGGGGCCAACGTCCTGACTTTC; cdr3_aa: CASSPPAGANVLTF
v_call: TRBV13; cdr3_length: 17; d_call: -; clone_size: -; j_call: TRBJ2-3; cdr3_nt: TGTGCCAGCAGCTTACCCCCCTTTCCCCGAGGCACAGATACGCAGTATTTT; cdr3_aa: CASSLPPFPRGTDTQYF
v_call: TRBV19; cdr3_length: 14; d_call: -; clone_size: -; j_call: TRBJ2-3; cdr3_nt: TGTGCCAGTAGTCTACTTAGCGGCACAGATACGCAGTATTTT; cdr3_aa: CASSLLSGTDTQYF
v_call: TRBV5-1; cdr3_length: 13; d_call: TRBD1; clone_size: -; j_call: TRBJ2-3; cdr3_nt: TGCGCCAGCAGCCGGGGACAGTCTGATACGCAGTATTTT; cdr3_aa: CASSRGQSDTQYF
v_call: TRBV13; cdr3_length: 16; d_call: TRBD2; clone_size: -; j_call: TRBJ2-3; cdr3_nt: TGTGCCAGCAGCCCTCCGGGGGAGCGGGGGCTAGATACGCAGTATTTT; cdr3_aa: CASSPPGERGLDTQYF
v_call: TRBV5-8; cdr3_length: 15; d_call: TRBD1; clone_size: -; j_call: TRBJ2-7; cdr3_nt: TGTGCCAGCAGCTTGGATGGGACAGTGAGCTACGAGCAGTACTTC; cdr3_aa: CASSLDGTVSYEQYF
v_call: TRBV10-2; cdr3_length: 18; d_call: TRBD2; clone_size: -; j_call: TRBJ2-1; cdr3_nt: TGCGCCAGCAGTGCGGGACTAGCGGGGGGTGGGTCCTACAATGAGCAGTTCTTC; cdr3_aa: CASSAGLAGGGSYNEQFF
v_call: TRBV19; cdr3_length: 15; d_call: TRBD1; clone_size: few; j_call: TRBJ1-1; cdr3_nt: TGTGCCAGTAGTTATGGACAGGGGTTGAACACTGAAGCTTTCTTT; cdr3_aa: CASSYGQGLNTEAFF
v_call: TRBV10-3; cdr3_length: 16; d_call: TRBD1; clone_size: once; j_call: TRBJ1-1; cdr3_nt: TGTGCCATCAGCCAGGGGGGATCGGGGATGAACACTGAAGCTTTCTTT; cdr3_aa: CAISQGGSGMNTEAFF
v_call: TRBV7-3; cdr3_length: 15; d_call: TRBD1; clone_size: -; j_call: TRBJ2-1; cdr3_nt: TGTGCCAGCAGCTACGGACAGGGGGCCTACAATGAGCAGTTCTTC; cdr3_aa: CASSYGQGAYNEQFF
v_call: TRBV7-2; cdr3_length: 15; d_call: -; clone_size: few; j_call: TRBJ2-3; cdr3_nt: TGTGCCAGCAGCCGTAGCGGCTATGTCACTGATACGCAGTATTTT; cdr3_aa: CASSRSGYVTDTQYF
v_call: TRBV6-1; cdr3_length: 15; d_call: -; clone_size: -; j_call: TRBJ2-2; cdr3_nt: TGTGCCAGCAGTGAAAACTTGGTTATCGCCGGGGAGCTGTTTTTT; cdr3_aa: CASSENLVIAGELFF
v_call: TRBV14; cdr3_length: 13; d_call: TRBD2; clone_size: -; j_call: TRBJ2-3; cdr3_nt: TGTGCCAGCAGACGGACGGGAGGGGATACGCAGTATTTT; cdr3_aa: CASRRTGGDTQYF
v_call: TRBV3-1/TRBV3-2; cdr3_length: 14; d_call: -; clone_size: -; j_call: TRBJ1-6; cdr3_nt: TGTGCCAGCAGCCTTCCGGACAGAGGTTCACCCCTCCACTTT; cdr3_aa: CASSLPDRGSPLHF
v_call: TRBV7-6; cdr3_length: 15; d_call: -; clone_size: -; j_call: TRBJ2-1; cdr3_nt: TGTGCCAGCAGCTTCGGGACGTACAGGGTAGGCGAGCAGTTCTTC; cdr3_aa: CASSFGTYRVGEQFF
v_call: TRBV2; cdr3_length: 17; d_call: TRBD1; clone_size: -; j_call: TRBJ1-5; cdr3_nt: TGTGCCAGCAATCGCCGGGACAGTGGCGGGAGCAATCAGCCCCAGCATTTT; cdr3_aa: CASNRRDSGGSNQPQHF
v_call: TRBV7-9; cdr3_length: 13; d_call: TRBD1; clone_size: -; j_call: TRBJ1-2; cdr3_nt: TGTGCCAGCAGCTTAGGACAGGGGTATGGCTACACCTTC; cdr3_aa: CASSLGQGYGYTF
v_call: TRBV2; cdr3_length: 12; d_call: -; clone_size: -; j_call: TRBJ2-5; cdr3_nt: TGTGCCAGCAGTGTTAACCAAGAGACCCAGTACTTC; cdr3_aa: CASSVNQETQYF
v_call: TRBV3-1/TRBV3-2; cdr3_length: 18; d_call: TRBD1; clone_size: once; j_call: TRBJ2-2; cdr3_nt: TGTGCCAGCAGCCAAGATGGGGGGACAGGGGTTCGAAGCGGGGAGCTGTTTTTT; cdr3_aa: CASSQDGGTGVRSGELFF
v_call: TRBV11-2; cdr3_length: 15; d_call: -; clone_size: -; j_call: TRBJ2-6; cdr3_nt: TGTGCCAGCAGCCCCGCAGGCCTCGGGGCCAACGTCCTGACTTTC; cdr3_aa: CASSPAGLGANVLTF
v_call: TRBV10-3; cdr3_length: 15; d_call: -; clone_size: -; j_call: TRBJ1-5; cdr3_nt: TGTGCCATCACCGCCGGACTTTTCGACAATCAGCCCCAGCATTTT; cdr3_aa: CAITAGLFDNQPQHF
v_call: TRBV3-1/TRBV3-2; cdr3_length: 15; d_call: TRBD1; clone_size: -; j_call: TRBJ1-6; cdr3_nt: TGTGCCAGCAGCCTGGGACAGGGAGAGGGATCACCCCTCCACTTT; cdr3_aa: CASSLGQGEGSPLHF
v_call: TRBV7-2; cdr3_length: 14; d_call: -; clone_size: -; j_call: TRBJ1-1; cdr3_nt: TGTGCCAGCAGCTGGAGGAGTCAGAACACTGAAGCTTTCTTT; cdr3_aa: CASSWRSQNTEAFF
v_call: TRBV6-6; cdr3_length: 16; d_call: -; clone_size: -; j_call: TRBJ2-1; cdr3_nt: -; cdr3_aa: CASSTSDRGRYNEQFF
v_call: TRBV7-2; cdr3_length: 15; d_call: -; clone_size: -; j_call: TRBJ2-2; cdr3_nt: TGTGCCAGCAGCTTAGGTCAGGGGGGAACCGGGGAGCTGTTTTTT; cdr3_aa: CASSLGQGGTGELFF
v_call: TRBV6-5; cdr3_length: 13; d_call: -; clone_size: -; j_call: TRBJ1-1; cdr3_nt: TGTGCCAGCAGTAGACAGGAGAACACTGAAGCTTTCTTT; cdr3_aa: CASSRQENTEAFF
v_call: TRBV3-1/TRBV3-2; cdr3_length: 17; d_call: -; clone_size: -; j_call: TRBJ1-5; cdr3_nt: TGTGCCAGCAGCCAAGATGGGCTACCCAGGGGCAATCAGCCCCAGCATTTT; cdr3_aa: CASSQDGLPRGNQPQHF
v_call: TRBV19; cdr3_length: 16; d_call: TRBD2; clone_size: -; j_call: TRBJ2-3; cdr3_nt: TGTGCCAGTAGTAGCCGACTAGCGGGGGGGCCGCATACGCAGTATTTT; cdr3_aa: CASSSRLAGGPHTQYF
v_call: TRBV2; cdr3_length: 12; d_call: -; clone_size: -; j_call: TRBJ1-6; cdr3_nt: TGTGCCAGCAGCAGGGATAATTCACCCCTCCACTTT; cdr3_aa: CASSRDNSPLHF
v_call: TRBV5-1; cdr3_length: 14; d_call: -; clone_size: -; j_call: TRBJ2-7; cdr3_nt: TGCGCCAGCAGTCCCGGGACTGGACCCTACGAGCAGTACTTC; cdr3_aa: CASSPGTGPYEQYF
v_call: TRBV11-2; cdr3_length: 14; d_call: -; clone_size: -; j_call: TRBJ1-1; cdr3_nt: TGTGCCAGCAGCTCGGGGACAATAAACACTGAAGCTTTCTTT; cdr3_aa: CASSSGTINTEAFF